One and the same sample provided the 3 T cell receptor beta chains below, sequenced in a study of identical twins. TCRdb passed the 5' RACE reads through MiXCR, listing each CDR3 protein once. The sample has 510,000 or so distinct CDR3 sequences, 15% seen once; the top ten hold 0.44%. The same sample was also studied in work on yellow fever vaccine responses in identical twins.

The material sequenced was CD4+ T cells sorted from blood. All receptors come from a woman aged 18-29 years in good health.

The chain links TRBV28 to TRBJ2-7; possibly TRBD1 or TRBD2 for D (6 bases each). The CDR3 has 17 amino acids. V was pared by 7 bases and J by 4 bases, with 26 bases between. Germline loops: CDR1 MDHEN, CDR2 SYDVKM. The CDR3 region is CASTPGATGFAPYEQYV. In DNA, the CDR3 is TGTGCCAGCACCCCGGGGGCGACAGGTTTCGCCCCATACGAGCAGTACGTC.

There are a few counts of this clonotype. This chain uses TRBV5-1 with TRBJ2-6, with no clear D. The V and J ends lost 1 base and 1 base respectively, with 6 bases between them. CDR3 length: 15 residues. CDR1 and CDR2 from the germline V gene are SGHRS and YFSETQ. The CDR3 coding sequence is TGCGCCAGCAGCTTGCCCTCATCTGGGGCCAACGTCCTGACTTTC. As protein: CASSLPSSGANVLTF.

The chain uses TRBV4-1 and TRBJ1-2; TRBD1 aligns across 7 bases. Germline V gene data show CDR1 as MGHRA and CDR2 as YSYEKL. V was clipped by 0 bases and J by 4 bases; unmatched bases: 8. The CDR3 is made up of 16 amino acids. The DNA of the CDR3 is TGCGCCAGCAGCCAAGACATGGGACAGCCGTTCTATGGCTACACCTTC. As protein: CASSQDMGQPFYGYTF.